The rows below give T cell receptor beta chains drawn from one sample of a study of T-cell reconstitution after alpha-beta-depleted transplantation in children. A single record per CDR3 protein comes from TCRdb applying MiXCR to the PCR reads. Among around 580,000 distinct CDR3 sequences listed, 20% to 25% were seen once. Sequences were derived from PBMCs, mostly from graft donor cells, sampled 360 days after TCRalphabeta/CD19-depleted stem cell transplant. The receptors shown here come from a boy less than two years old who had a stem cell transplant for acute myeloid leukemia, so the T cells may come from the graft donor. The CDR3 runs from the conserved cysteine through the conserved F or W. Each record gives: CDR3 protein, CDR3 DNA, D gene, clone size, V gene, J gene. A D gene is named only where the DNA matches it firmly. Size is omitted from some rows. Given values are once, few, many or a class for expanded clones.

CASSYSHSLSGGPFQETQYF,TGTGCCAGCAGTTACTCCCACTCCCTATCTGGCGGCCCCTTCCAAGAGACCCAGTACTTC,-,few,TRBV6-2/TRBV6-3,TRBJ2-5
CASSSPGQGDTGELFF,TGTGCCAGCAGTTCCCCGGGACAGGGGGACACCGGGGAGCTGTTTTTT,TRBD1,few,TRBV6-5,TRBJ2-2
CASSLGRSTYQETQYF,TGCGCCAGCAGCTTAGGACGGTCAACGTACCAAGAGACCCAGTACTTC,-,many,TRBV5-1,TRBJ2-5
CASSLASVGLQETQYF,TGTGCCAGCAGTTTAGCAAGTGTGGGACTACAAGAGACCCAGTACTTC,TRBD2,many,TRBV12-3/TRBV12-4,TRBJ2-5
CASSLTLVGGRNIQYF,TGTGCCAGCAGCTTGACCCTAGTGGGGGGGCGGAACATTCAGTACTTC,-,many,TRBV7-2,TRBJ2-4
CASSPDVRWETQYF,TGTGCCAGCAGCCCGGACGTCCGGTGGGAGACCCAGTACTTC,-,-,TRBV6-1,TRBJ2-5
CASSLGGHTEAFF,TGTGCCAGCAGCTTAGGGGGGCACACTGAAGCTTTCTTT,-,many,TRBV7-9,TRBJ1-1
CSASSSGVLAKNIQYF,TGCAGTGCTAGCTCTAGCGGGGTCCTAGCCAAAAACATTCAGTACTTC,TRBD2,-,TRBV20-1,TRBJ2-4
CSARSQGQETQYF,TGCAGTGCTAGATCCCAGGGACAAGAGACCCAGTACTTC,-,-,TRBV20-1,TRBJ2-5
CASSAGTNYGYTF,TGTGCCAGCAGTGCCGGGACGAATTATGGCTACACCTTC,-,many,TRBV12-3/TRBV12-4,TRBJ1-2
CSVAGHLHEKLFF,TGCAGCGTTGCAGGACATCTGCACGAAAAACTGTTTTTT,-,-,TRBV29-1,TRBJ1-4
CASSPSGGSYEQYF,TGTGCCAGCAGTCCCTCAGGTGGGTCCTACGAGCAGTACTTC,-,few,TRBV27,TRBJ2-7
CASRLPGLAGYNEQFF,TGTGCAAGTCGCTTACCGGGGCTAGCGGGCTACAATGAGCAGTTCTTC,-,-,TRBV12-2,TRBJ2-1
CASRQGEEETQYF,TGTGCCAGCAGACAGGGGGAGGAAGAGACCCAGTACTTC,TRBD1,many,TRBV27,TRBJ2-5
CASSLPTVQEAFF,TGTGCCAGCAGTTTACCGACAGTACAAGAAGCTTTCTTT,-,-,TRBV12-3/TRBV12-4,TRBJ1-1
CASSLLDSSYNEQFF,TGTGCCAGCAGTTTACTGGATAGCTCCTACAATGAGCAGTTCTTC,-,-,TRBV27,TRBJ2-1
CASSQEIQGHQETQYF,TGCGCCAGCAGCCAAGAGATTCAGGGCCACCAAGAGACCCAGTACTTC,-,many,TRBV4-3,TRBJ2-5
CSASDRLTDTQYF,TGCAGTGCTAGCGACAGACTCACAGATACGCAGTATTTT,-,-,TRBV20-1,TRBJ2-3
CASSLWISGGEVIGELFF,TGCGCCAGCAGCTTGTGGATATCAGGGGGCGAGGTAATCGGGGAGCTGTTTTTT,TRBD1,few,TRBV5-1,TRBJ2-2
CASSLVRGSDNEQFF,TGTGCCAGCAGCTTAGTGCGGGGATCGGACAATGAGCAGTTCTTC,-,few,TRBV7-9,TRBJ2-1
CASTTGGLYNEQFF,TGTGCCAGCACAACCGGGGGTCTCTACAATGAGCAGTTCTTC,-,few,TRBV11-2,TRBJ2-1
CASSLQAPDTGELFF,TGTGCCAGCAGCTTACAGGCCCCCGACACCGGGGAGCTGTTTTTT,-,-,TRBV7-9,TRBJ2-2
CASRDGGRGTDTQYF,TGTGCCAGCAGGGACGGGGGGAGAGGTACAGATACGCAGTATTTT,TRBD2,-,TRBV6-1,TRBJ2-3
CSVSGRATDTQYF,TGCAGCGTTAGTGGCAGGGCGACAGATACGCAGTATTTT,-,many,TRBV29-1,TRBJ2-3